A selection of T cell receptor beta chains follows, all from one sample in a study of cytotoxic CD8 clonotypes in ibrutinib-treated CLL. Assay used: immunoSEQ multiplex PCR; TCRdb lists only in-frame clones, some missing. The profile shows around 310,000 clones, approximately 80% of them singletons. Sequenced material: PBMCs, taken before ibrutinib treatment. Source of these receptors: a human donor with chronic lymphocytic leukemia. The CDR3 runs from the conserved cysteine through the conserved F or W. The order of the fields is clone size, J gene, V gene, CDR3 protein. A clone size is listed for some rows: how often the clone was seen (once, few, many), or a class if it is expanded.

size: .
J: TRBJ2-7
V: TRBV4-2
CDR3: CASSRLGTSGSNEQYF

size: .
J: TRBJ1-2
V: TRBV15
CDR3: CATSRGGANGYTF

size: .
J: .
V: TRBV6-5
CDR3: CASMGGGSYEQYF

size: once
J: TRBJ2-7
V: TRBV7-6
CDR3: CASSPGQGGRTTYEQYF

size: .
J: TRBJ2-3
V: TRBV29-1
CDR3: CSVDWRTDTQYF

size: .
J: TRBJ2-7
V: TRBV2
CDR3: CASGEFPYEQYF

size: few
J: TRBJ2-2
V: TRBV27
CDR3: CASSNGQNTGELFF

size: .
J: TRBJ1-1
V: TRBV25-1
CDR3: CASSTTGFLGTEAFF

size: .
J: TRBJ2-3
V: TRBV5-1
CDR3: CASSLTVPSTDTQYF

size: .
J: TRBJ2-2
V: TRBV15
CDR3: CATSTTPGSGELFF

size: .
J: TRBJ2-3
V: TRBV7-2
CDR3: CASSLGSFLFTDTQYF

size: once
J: TRBJ1-2
V: TRBV4-2
CDR3: CASSQDQRAYGYTF

size: .
J: TRBJ2-1
V: TRBV28
CDR3: CASSYPRKGQGYNEQFF